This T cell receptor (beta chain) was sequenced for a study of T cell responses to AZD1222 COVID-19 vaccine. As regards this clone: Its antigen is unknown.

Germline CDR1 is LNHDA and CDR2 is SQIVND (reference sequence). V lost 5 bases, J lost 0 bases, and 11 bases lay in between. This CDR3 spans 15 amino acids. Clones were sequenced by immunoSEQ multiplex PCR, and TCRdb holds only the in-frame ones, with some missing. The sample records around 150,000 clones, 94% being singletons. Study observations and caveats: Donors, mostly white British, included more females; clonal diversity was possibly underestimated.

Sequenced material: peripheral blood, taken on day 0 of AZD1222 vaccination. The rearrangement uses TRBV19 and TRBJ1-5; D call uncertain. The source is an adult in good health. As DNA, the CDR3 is TGTGCCAGTAGTTTTACAGTTACTAGCAATCAGCCCCAGCATTTT. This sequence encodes CASSFTVTSNQPQHF.